A selection of T cell receptor beta chains follows, all from one sample in a study of T cell responses to AZD1222 COVID-19 vaccine. Some clones are missing from TCRdb's copy, which holds only in-frame ones; the method was immunoSEQ multiplex PCR. The sample has approximately 100,000 clones, 90% seen once. The source material was peripheral blood, sampled on day 0 of AZD1222 vaccination. Receptors were obtained from an adult in good health. CDR3s include the opening cysteine and the closing phenylalanine or tryptophan. The D gene is left open where the match is weak. Clone size appears in some rows only: once, few, many, or a class for an expanded clone.

clone size	J gene	D gene	V gene	CDR3 DNA	CDR3 protein
NA	TRBJ2-1	TRBD2	TRBV2	TGTGCCAGCAGTGCAATCCGGGGGGGTCAGCTGTTCTTC	CASSAIRGGQLFF
once	TRBJ1-3	TRBD1	TRBV10-3	TGTGCCATCTACCCGGGACAGGGGGTAGTCGGATCGGCTGGAAACACCATATATTTT	CAIYPGQGVVGSAGNTIYF
once	TRBJ1-5	TRBD1	TRBV30	TGTGCCTGGAGCGACACAGGGGTTGGCAATCAGCCCCAGCATTTT	CAWSDTGVGNQPQHF
NA	TRBJ1-2	NA	TRBV15	TGTGCCACCAGCAGAACAGTCTCAGGGGTTGGCTACACCTTC	CATSRTVSGVGYTF
NA	TRBJ2-5	TRBD2	TRBV5-1	TGCGCCAGCAGCCAGATAGCGGGAGAGACCCAGTACTTC	CASSQIAGETQYF
NA	TRBJ1-1	NA	TRBV3-1/TRBV3-2	TGTGCCAGCTACCCCGGGGGCGGGAGGAACACTGAAGCTTTCTTT	CASYPGGGRNTEAFF
NA	TRBJ1-5	NA	TRBV18	TGTGCCAGCTCACCACAGGGGGATCAGCCCCAGCATTTT	CASSPQGDQPQHF
NA	TRBJ2-7	NA	TRBV2	TGTGCCAGCAGTGAAGGGGGCTACGAGCAGTACTTC	CASSEGGYEQYF
NA	TRBJ1-6	TRBD1	TRBV5-8	TGTGCCAGCAGTTACGGGACAGGGTCTGATAATTCACCCCTCCACTTT	CASSYGTGSDNSPLHF
NA	TRBJ1-2	NA	TRBV12-3/TRBV12-4	TGTGCCAGCAGTTTAGACAGCCTCTATGGCTACACCTTC	CASSLDSLYGYTF
few	TRBJ2-7	NA	TRBV6-2/TRBV6-3	TGTGCCAGCAGTTACTCGAGGGTCGTCGGGCAGGTCTACGAGCAGTACTTC	CASSYSRVVGQVYEQYF
NA	TRBJ1-6	TRBD1	TRBV14	TGTGCCAGCAGCTGGCGGGACAGTGGTAATTCACCCCTCCACTTT	CASSWRDSGNSPLHF
NA	TRBJ2-7	NA	TRBV6-5	TGTGCCAGCACCCTTTCCGGGAACCCTACGAGCTTC	CASTLSGNPTSF
NA	TRBJ2-1	NA	TRBV14	TGTGCCAGCAGCCAAGATACGCGCGGGGCCTATGAGCAGTTCTTC	CASSQDTRGAYEQFF
NA	TRBJ1-5	NA	TRBV28	TGTGCCAGCAGTTTCTGGGGGCAAGATCAGCCCCAGCATTTT	CASSFWGQDQPQHF
NA	TRBJ1-2	TRBD1	TRBV24-1	TGTGCCACCAGTGATTCATTACCGGCAGGGGGTTACTATGGCTACACCTTC	CATSDSLPAGGYYGYTF
once	TRBJ1-1	TRBD1	TRBV29-1	TGCAGCGTGCCGGACAGGGGGCATAAGACTGAAGCTTTCTTT	CSVPDRGHKTEAFF
few	TRBJ1-6	NA	TRBV3-1/TRBV3-2	TGTGCCAGCAGCCAAGAAACGGCGGCAGGGTATAATTCACCCCTCCACTTT	CASSQETAAGYNSPLHF
NA	TRBJ2-2	TRBD2	TRBV7-6	TGTGCCAGCAGCCCGGGACTAGCGGGGCGATACGGGATGGTGGACACCGGGGAGCTGTTTTTT	CASSPGLAGRYGMVDTGELFF
few	TRBJ1-6	NA	TRBV5-1	TGCGCCAGCAGCTTGGAAGGGTTGGATTCACCCCTCCACTTT	CASSLEGLDSPLHF
NA	TRBJ1-1	NA	TRBV5-6	TGTGCCAGCAGCTTTTACCTGAACACTGAAGCTTTCTTT	CASSFYLNTEAFF
medium-sized	TRBJ2-5	TRBD1	TRBV29-1	TGCAGCGTTCCTCATGGACAGGGGCAAGAGACCCAGTACTTC	CSVPHGQGQETQYF
NA	TRBJ1-1	NA	TRBV6-6	TGTGCCAGCAGTTACCGTAGAAACACTGAAGCTTTCTTT	CASSYRRNTEAFF
NA	TRBJ2-2	NA	TRBV4-1	TGCGCCAGCAGCCCTCGGGGTCTTAGCTTGAACACCGGGGAGCTGTTTTTT	CASSPRGLSLNTGELFF
NA	TRBJ1-2	TRBD1	TRBV5-1	TGCGCCAGCAGCTACGGGACAGGACTCGATGGCTACACCTTC	CASSYGTGLDGYTF
NA	TRBJ2-2	NA	TRBV6-5	TGTGCCAGCAGTCGAGCGGCAGGAGCCGGGGAGCTGTTTTTT	CASSRAAGAGELFF
NA	TRBJ1-6	NA	TRBV5-1	TGCGCCAGCAGCTTGGCAGGGAAGGGTTCACCCCTCCACTTT	CASSLAGKGSPLHF
NA	TRBJ2-3	TRBD2	TRBV11-3	TGTGCCAGCAGCTTAGGCGGGGGTCCAGATACGCAGTATTTT	CASSLGGGPDTQYF
NA	TRBJ2-7	NA	TRBV9	TGTGCCAGCAGCGGCCCGGGACGTAGCTCCTACGAGCAGTACTTC	CASSGPGRSSYEQYF
NA	TRBJ1-2	TRBD1	TRBV5-4	TGTGCCAGCTGGCGGACAGGGGGGTCCTATGGCTACACCTTC	CASWRTGGSYGYTF
once	TRBJ1-2	NA	TRBV5-4	TGTGCCAGCAGCCTCAAATCGCAAGACAGTGGCTATGGCTACACCTTC	CASSLKSQDSGYGYTF
once	TRBJ1-6	NA	TRBV5-1	TGCGCCAGCAGCCCCGGACAGACCAATTCACCCCTCCACTTT	CASSPGQTNSPLHF
once	TRBJ2-2	TRBD2	TRBV6-2/TRBV6-3	TGTGCCAGCACCCCCTGGGAGGGCTACACCGGGGAGCTGTTTTTT	CASTPWEGYTGELFF
NA	TRBJ1-4	NA	TRBV6-6	TGTGCCAGCAGTCGAGACCGACTATTGGGAAAACTGTTTTTT	CASSRDRLLGKLFF
NA	TRBJ1-6	NA	TRBV30	TGTGCCTGGAGCCAGCGAGGGGGATGGCGAGCTAATTCACCCCTCCACTTT	CAWSQRGGWRANSPLHF